The 3 T cell receptor beta chains presented below share a single source sample, sequenced in a study of cytomegalovirus exposure and HLA in healthy donors. PCR used 60 Vbeta primers and 13 Jbeta primers. The data were produced by immunoSEQ multiplex PCR, yet TCRdb's version contains in-frame clones alone and is incomplete. The data show almost 200,000 clones, with roughly 79% seen just once and 1.5% to 2% held by the top ten. The sample was PBMCs. The receptors derive from a man in his thirties or forties in good health and CMV-seronegative.

This chain joins TRBV19 and TRBJ1-2; D is uncertain. Germline CDR1 is LNHDA and CDR2 is SQIVND (reference sequence). V was pared by 6 bases and J by 2 bases, with 10 bases between. The CDR3 loop spans 13 amino acids. The CDR3 nucleotides read TGTGCCAGTAGACCCCCGAGGAACTATGGCTACACCTTC. Residues: CASRPPRNYGYTF.

The V gene is TRBV10-3, the J gene TRBJ2-2; possible D gene TRBD1, 6 bases. In germline, CDR1 is ENHRY, CDR2 SYGVKD. The CDR3 sequence is 16 residues long. Trimming stripped 6 bases from V and 6 bases from J, with 20 bases between. CDR3 nucleotide sequence: TGTGCCATCAGCCCCGGGGACAAAATTGCGGCCGGGGAGCTGTTTTTT. Protein: CAISPGDKIAAGELFF.

The rearrangement links TRBV11-2 to TRBJ2-3; the match to TRBD2 covers 8 bases. Germline values: CDR1 SGHAT, CDR2 FQNNGV. The CDR3 runs to 15 residues. The trim removed 1 base at V and 4 bases at J, leaving 4 bases unmatched. CDR3 loop: CASSLAGRAADTQYF. The CDR3 DNA is TGTGCCAGCAGCTTAGCCGGGAGGGCCGCAGATACGCAGTATTTT.